This paragraph covers one T cell receptor (beta chain) sequence. Its matching antigen is unknown. These data are taken from a study of T cell responses to AZD1222 COVID-19 vaccine. The wider study: Pooled samples include second doses given at about 4 or 12 weeks. Study-wide results and limits: Only a handful of AZD1222 recipients, several in all, had baseline seropositivity. Repertoire sampling was restricted to post-peak T cell response timepoints. Spike-spanning, vaccine-associated CD4 TCRs were dominant at 160-218 and 743-854.

Deletions cut 6 bases from V and 10 bases from J, with 10 bases between. The CDR3 runs to 11 residues. Germline V CDR1 and CDR2: LGHNT, FRNRAP. Clones were sequenced by immunoSEQ multiplex PCR, and TCRdb holds only the in-frame ones, with some missing. This sample has 100,000 to 150,000 clones, with about 90% found just once. Sequencing was performed on peripheral blood, taken on day 0 of AZD1222 vaccination. The source is an adult in good health. The chain employs TRBV12-5 and TRBJ2-1; tentatively, D is TRBD2 (7 bases). CDR3 coding DNA: TGTGCTAGTGGCCGGGGGGCGGAGCAGTTCTTC. It is translated as CASGRGAEQFF.